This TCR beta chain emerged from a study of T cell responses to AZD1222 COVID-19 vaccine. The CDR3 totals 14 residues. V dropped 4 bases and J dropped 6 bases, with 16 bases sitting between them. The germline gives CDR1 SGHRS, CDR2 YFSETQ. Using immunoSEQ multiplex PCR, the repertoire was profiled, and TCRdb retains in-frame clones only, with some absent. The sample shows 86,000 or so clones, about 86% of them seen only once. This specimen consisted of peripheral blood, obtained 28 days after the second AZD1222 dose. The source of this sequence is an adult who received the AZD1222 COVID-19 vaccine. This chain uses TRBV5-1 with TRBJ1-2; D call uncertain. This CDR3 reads CASSPASGRDGYTF. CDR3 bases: TGCGCCAGCAGCCCCGCCTCCGGGAGGGATGGCTACACCTTC.